This T cell receptor beta chain was captured by sequencing in a study of OX40 agonist ivuxolimab in advanced cancers. This clone was counted between two and nine times. Antigen: not known. This CDR3 region has 14 residues. Germline loops: CDR1 SNHLY, CDR2 FYNNEI. V was clipped by 3 bases and J by 0 bases, with 8 bases between them. TCRdb's table, derived via immunoSEQ multiplex PCR, lists solely in-frame clones and lacks some. The table has 60,000 to 85,000 clones, roughly 81% seen once. Study-level points and caveats: Several nonresponders also turned out to have low normalized T-cell clonal expansion. The CD4+ and CD8+ T cells in the blood had expanded clonally by week 6 at 0.1 to 3.0 mg/kg. Researchers did not determine the expanded peripheral T cells' antigen specificity.

J is TRBJ1-1 and V is TRBV2; D remains unclear. The specimen was CD4+ or CD8+ T cells sorted from blood, collected in a trial of the OX40 agonist ivuxolimab. The source is an adult with an advanced solid tumor such as melanoma, head and neck, liver or kidney cancer. CDR3 in DNA: TGTGCCAGCAGTGACCGGGGAGTGAACACTGAAGCTTTCTTT. Translation gives CASSDRGVNTEAFF.